The TCR beta chain described here comes from a study of blood T cell repertoires in COVID-19. The germline CDR1 and CDR2 sequences are SEHNR and FQNEAQ (reference sequence). The CDR3 spans 14 residues. The V gene lost 5 bases and the J gene lost 1 base, with 11 bases spanning the gap. TCRdb's table, derived via immunoSEQ multiplex PCR, lists solely in-frame clones and lacks some. The top ten clones hold 0.75% to 0.9% of a sample with 90,000 to 150,000 clones, just over 70% of them seen once. Sequencing used peripheral blood. The chain is built from TRBV7-9 and TRBJ1-2; possibly TRBD1 for D (6 bases). This clonotype was sampled from a human donor with acute or convalescent COVID-19. The donor label of this sample is uncertain. In DNA form, the CDR3 reads TGTGCCAGCAGCCCCGACAGGATTAACTATGGCTACACCTTC. It is translated as CASSPDRINYGYTF.